The source of this T cell receptor (beta chain) is a study of blood T cell repertoires in COVID-19. As for the study in general: Collection of acute and convalescent COVID-19 samples took place in the United States, Italy and Spain. T cells, B-cell-depleted T cells, or PBMCs provided the cDNA or gDNA that served as material.

Study processing details: Amplified reference gene primers provided the basis for estimating nucleated cell counts. Repertoires were generated with immunoSEQ multiplex PCR, while TCRdb's copy carries only in-frame clones and drops some. That table furnishes V, J and clone size, whereas the DNA furnished D and trimming. The sample has some 200,000 clones, approximately 85% seen once. From germline, CDR1 is SGHTA and CDR2 FQGNSA. Trimming took 1 base from V and 8 from J; bases not matched to a gene: 8. The CDR3 consists of 15 residues. The TCR was taken from a woman between 50 and 59 years old with active or convalescent COVID-19. The specimen sequenced was peripheral blood. The chain recombines TRBV7-2 with TRBJ2-1; 7 positions match TRBD2. The CDR3 is CASSLVGGRGDEQFF. CDR3 DNA sequence: TGTGCCAGCAGCTTAGTCGGTGGGAGGGGAGATGAGCAGTTCTTC. Filled out from reference TRBV7-2 and TRBJ2-1, the complete variable domain reads GAGVSQSPSNKVTEKGKDVELRCDPISGHTALYWYRQSLGQGLEFLIYFQGNSAPDKSGLPSDRFSAERTGGSVSTLTIQRTQQEDSAVYLCASSLVGGRGDEQFFGPGTRLTVL.